This T cell receptor beta chain was observed in a study of T cells in Graves' hyperthyroidism and ophthalmopathy. Study-wide background: At initial diagnosis, before any treatment had begun, peripheral blood was obtained.

V was pared by 5 bases and J by 1 base, with 3 bases of the junction left unmatched. Germline loops: CDR1 SEHNR, CDR2 FQNEAQ (reference sequence). The CDR3 consists of 14 residues. Patients aged 18 to 65 had newly diagnosed hyperthyroidism of under 2 months' duration. Each diagnosis was grounded in clinical symptoms, serum thyroxine and TRAb, thyroid ultrasound, and orbital computed tomography. Predating any ophthalmopathy symptoms, the blood sample was taken at first hyperthyroidism diagnosis. This clonotype was found many times. Template material for amplifying TCR beta CDR3 regions consisted of RNA transcripts. TCR CDR3 regions were first amplified by RT-PCR with HTBI primers. TCRdb called the multiplex PCR reads again in MiXCR, with one record for every CDR3 protein. The data hold 550,000 to 850,000 distinct CDR3 sequences, with under 20% observed a single time.

The chain has TRBV7-9 and TRBJ1-1; 8 bases map to TRBD1. This clonotype was obtained from a woman in her 50s with Graves' hyperthyroidism that later progressed to Graves' ophthalmopathy. What was sequenced was blood. The CDR3 sequence is CASSQGARNTEAFF. Written as DNA, the CDR3 is TGTGCCAGCAGCCAGGGGGCCCGGAACACTGAAGCTTTCTTT.